This T cell receptor (beta chain) was observed in a study of blood T cell repertoires in COVID-19. Study overall: Some COVID-19 samples were acute and others convalescent; all came from the United States, Italy and Spain. Sample material is recorded as cDNA or gDNA derived from T cells, B-cell-depleted T cells, or PBMCs.

This clone was counted between two and nine times. The V and J ends lost 0 bases and 6 bases respectively, with 12 bases between them. The CDR3 runs to 15 residues. The germline V gene has CDR1 MNHNY and CDR2 SVGAGI (reference sequence). Original analysis: For nucleated cells, counts were estimated from reference gene primer amplification. Sequencing was performed with immunoSEQ multiplex PCR; in TCRdb, only in-frame clones are kept and a portion is missing. V and J calls and clone size are as listed in that table; D and trimming were resolved from the DNA. In the table there are roughly 17,000 clones, roughly 81% of which are singletons.

The chain uses TRBV6-6 and TRBJ1-5, with D possibly being TRBD1 (6 bases). This receptor was obtained from a man aged 55 to 70 with acute or convalescent COVID-19. The sample comprised peripheral blood. This chain's CDR3 is CASSYSKRGSQPQHF. For the CDR3, the DNA is TGTGCCAGCAGTTACTCGAAAAGGGGGTCTCAGCCCCAGCATTTT.